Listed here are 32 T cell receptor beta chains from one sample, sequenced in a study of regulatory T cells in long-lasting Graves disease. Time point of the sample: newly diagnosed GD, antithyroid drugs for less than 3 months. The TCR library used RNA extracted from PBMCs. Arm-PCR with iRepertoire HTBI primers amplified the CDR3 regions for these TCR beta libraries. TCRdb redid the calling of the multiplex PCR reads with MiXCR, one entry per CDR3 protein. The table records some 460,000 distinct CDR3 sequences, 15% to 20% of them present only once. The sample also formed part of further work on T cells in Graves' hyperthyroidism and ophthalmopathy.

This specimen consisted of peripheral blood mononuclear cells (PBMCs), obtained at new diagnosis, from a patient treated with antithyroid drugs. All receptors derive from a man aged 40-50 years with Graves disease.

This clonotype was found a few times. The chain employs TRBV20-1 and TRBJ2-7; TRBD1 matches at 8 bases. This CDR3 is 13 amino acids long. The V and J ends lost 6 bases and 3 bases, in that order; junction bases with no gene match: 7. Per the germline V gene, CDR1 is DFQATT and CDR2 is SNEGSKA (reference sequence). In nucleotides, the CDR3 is TGCAGTGCAACCTCGGACAGGGACTACGAGCAGTACTTC. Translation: CSATSDRDYEQYF.

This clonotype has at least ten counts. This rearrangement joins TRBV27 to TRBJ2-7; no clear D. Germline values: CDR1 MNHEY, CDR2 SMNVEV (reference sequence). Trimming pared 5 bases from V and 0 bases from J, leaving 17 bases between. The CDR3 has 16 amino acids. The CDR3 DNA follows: TGTGCCAGCAGTCGAGCCGGATCCACGAGCTCCTACGAGCAGTACTTC. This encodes CASSRAGSTSSYEQYF.

The CDR3 sequence: CASSQAGNPAETQYF. For the CDR3, the DNA is TGTGCCAGCAGCCAAGCGGGGAATCCCGCGGAGACCCAGTACTTC. This rearrangement joins TRBV3-1 to TRBJ2-5; D is perhaps TRBD2 (5 bases). V lost 1 base and J lost 5, with 14 bases in between. Germline V gene lookup returns CDR1 LGHDT and CDR2 YNNKEL (reference sequence). The CDR3 runs to 15 residues.

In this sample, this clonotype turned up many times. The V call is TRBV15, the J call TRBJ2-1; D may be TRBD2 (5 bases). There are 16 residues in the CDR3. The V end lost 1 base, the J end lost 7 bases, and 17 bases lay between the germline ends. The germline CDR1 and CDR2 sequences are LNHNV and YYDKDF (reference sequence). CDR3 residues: CATSRVSLAVSNEQFF. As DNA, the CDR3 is TGTGCCACCAGCAGAGTAAGTCTAGCTGTTTCGAATGAGCAGTTCTTC.

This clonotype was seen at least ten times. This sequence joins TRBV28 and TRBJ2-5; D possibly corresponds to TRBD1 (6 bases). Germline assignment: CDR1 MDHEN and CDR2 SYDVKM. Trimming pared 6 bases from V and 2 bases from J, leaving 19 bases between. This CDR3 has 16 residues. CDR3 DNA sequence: TGTGCCAGCAGACCTGACCCGGGACAACTACAAGAGACCCAGTACTTC. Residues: CASRPDPGQLQETQYF.

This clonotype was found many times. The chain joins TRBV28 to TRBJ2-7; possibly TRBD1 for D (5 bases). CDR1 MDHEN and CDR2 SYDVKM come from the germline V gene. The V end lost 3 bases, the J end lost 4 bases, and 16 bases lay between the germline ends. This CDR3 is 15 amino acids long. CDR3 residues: CASSFRGLQDYEQYF. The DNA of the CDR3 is TGTGCCAGCAGTTTTAGAGGTTTACAGGATTACGAGCAGTACTTC.

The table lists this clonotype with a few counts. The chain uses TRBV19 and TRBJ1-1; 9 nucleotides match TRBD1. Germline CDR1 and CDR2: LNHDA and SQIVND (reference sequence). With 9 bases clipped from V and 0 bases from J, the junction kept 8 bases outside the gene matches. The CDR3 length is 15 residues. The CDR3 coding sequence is TGTGCCAGCCTTAGCGGGGACAGGGTGAACACTGAAGCTTTCTTT. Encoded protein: CASLSGDRVNTEAFF.

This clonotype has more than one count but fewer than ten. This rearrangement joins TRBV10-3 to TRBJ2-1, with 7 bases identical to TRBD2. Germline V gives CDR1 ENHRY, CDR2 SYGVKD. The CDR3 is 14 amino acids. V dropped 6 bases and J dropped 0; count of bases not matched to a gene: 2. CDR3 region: CAIRRESSYNEQFF. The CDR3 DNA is TGTGCCATCAGGCGGGAGAGCTCCTACAATGAGCAGTTCTTC.

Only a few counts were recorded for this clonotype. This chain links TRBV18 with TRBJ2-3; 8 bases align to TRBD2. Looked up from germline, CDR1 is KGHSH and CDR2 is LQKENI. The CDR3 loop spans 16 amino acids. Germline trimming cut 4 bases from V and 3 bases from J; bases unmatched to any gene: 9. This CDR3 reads CASSQRSGRGTDTQYF. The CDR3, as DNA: TGTGCCAGCTCACAAAGAAGCGGGAGAGGGACAGATACGCAGTATTTT. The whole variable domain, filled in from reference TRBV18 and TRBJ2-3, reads NAGVMQNPRHLVRRRGQEARLRCSPMKGHSHVYWYRQLPEEGLKFMVYLQKENIIDESGMPKERFSAEFPKEGPSILRIQQVVRGDSAAYFCASSQRSGRGTDTQYFGPGTRLTVL.

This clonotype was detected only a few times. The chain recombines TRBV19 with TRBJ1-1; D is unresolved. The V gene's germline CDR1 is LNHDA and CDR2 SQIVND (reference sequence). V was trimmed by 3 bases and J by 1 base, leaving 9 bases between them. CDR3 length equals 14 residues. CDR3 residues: CASSIGEGNTEAFF. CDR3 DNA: TGTGCCAGTAGTATCGGCGAGGGGAACACTGAAGCTTTCTTT. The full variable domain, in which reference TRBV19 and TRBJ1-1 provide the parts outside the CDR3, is DGGITQSPKYLFRKEGQNVTLSCEQNLNHDAMYWYRQDPGQGLRLIYYSQIVNDFQKGDIAEGYSVSREKKESFPLTVTSAQKNPTAFYLCASSIGEGNTEAFFGQGTRLTVV.

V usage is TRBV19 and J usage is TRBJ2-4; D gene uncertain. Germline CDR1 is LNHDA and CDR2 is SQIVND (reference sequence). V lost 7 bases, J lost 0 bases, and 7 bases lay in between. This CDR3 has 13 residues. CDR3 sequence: CASNGLAKNIQYF. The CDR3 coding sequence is TGTGCCAGTAATGGCTTAGCCAAAAACATTCAGTACTTC.

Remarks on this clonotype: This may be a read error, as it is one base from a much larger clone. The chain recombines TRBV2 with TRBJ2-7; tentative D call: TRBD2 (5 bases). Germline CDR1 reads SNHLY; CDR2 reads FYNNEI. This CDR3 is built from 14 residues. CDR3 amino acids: CASSSDLSSYKQYF. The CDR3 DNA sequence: TGTGCCAGCAGCTCGGACTTGAGCTCCTACAAGCAGTACTTC. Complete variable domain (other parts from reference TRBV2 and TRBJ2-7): EPEVTQTPSHQVTQMGQEVILRCVPISNHLYFYWYRQILGQKVEFLVSFYNNEISEKSEIFDDQFSVERPDGSNFTLKIRSTKLEDSAMYFCASSSDLSSYKQYFGPGTRLTVT.

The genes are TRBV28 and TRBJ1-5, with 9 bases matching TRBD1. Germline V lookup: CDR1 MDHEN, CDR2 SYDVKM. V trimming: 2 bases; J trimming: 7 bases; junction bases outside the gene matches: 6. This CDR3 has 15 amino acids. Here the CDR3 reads CASSLGGQGNQPQHF. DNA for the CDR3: TGTGCCAGCAGTTTAGGGGGACAGGGTAACCAGCCCCAGCATTTT.

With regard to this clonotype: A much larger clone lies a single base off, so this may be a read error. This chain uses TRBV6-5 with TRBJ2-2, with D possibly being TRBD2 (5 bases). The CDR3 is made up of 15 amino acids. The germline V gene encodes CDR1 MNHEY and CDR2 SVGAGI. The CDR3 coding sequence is TGTGCCAGCAGTTTGCAAACTCTAAACACCGGGGAGCTGGTTTTT. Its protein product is CASSLQTLNTGELVF.

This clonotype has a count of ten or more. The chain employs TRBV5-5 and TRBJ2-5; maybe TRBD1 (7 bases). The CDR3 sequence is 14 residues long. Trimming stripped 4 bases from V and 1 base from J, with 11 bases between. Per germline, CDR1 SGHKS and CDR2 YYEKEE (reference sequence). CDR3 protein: CASSQGGAQETQYF. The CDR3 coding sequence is TGTGCCAGCAGCCAGGGGGGAGCCCAAGAGACCCAGTACTTC.

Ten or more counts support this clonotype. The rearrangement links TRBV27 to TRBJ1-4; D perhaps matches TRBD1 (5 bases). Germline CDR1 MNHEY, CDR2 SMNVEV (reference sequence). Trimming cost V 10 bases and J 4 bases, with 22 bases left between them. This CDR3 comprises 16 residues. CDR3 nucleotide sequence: TGTGCCACCAAAACAGGAGAGCGGGGAAGTAATGAAAAACTGTTTTTT. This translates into CATKTGERGSNEKLFF.

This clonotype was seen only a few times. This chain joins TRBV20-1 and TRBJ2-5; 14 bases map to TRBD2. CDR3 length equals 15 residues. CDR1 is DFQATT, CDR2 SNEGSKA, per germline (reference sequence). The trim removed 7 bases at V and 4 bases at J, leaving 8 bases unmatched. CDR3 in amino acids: CSVGTSGSRRETQYF. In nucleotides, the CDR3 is TGCAGTGTTGGGACTAGCGGGAGTAGACGAGAGACCCAGTACTTC.

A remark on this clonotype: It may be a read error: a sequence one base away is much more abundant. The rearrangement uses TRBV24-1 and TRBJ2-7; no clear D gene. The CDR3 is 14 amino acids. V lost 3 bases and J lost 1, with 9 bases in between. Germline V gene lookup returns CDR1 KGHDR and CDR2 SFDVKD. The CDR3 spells CATSDTSTSYEQYF. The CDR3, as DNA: TGTGCCACCAGTGATACCTCAACGTCCTACGAGCAGTACTTC.

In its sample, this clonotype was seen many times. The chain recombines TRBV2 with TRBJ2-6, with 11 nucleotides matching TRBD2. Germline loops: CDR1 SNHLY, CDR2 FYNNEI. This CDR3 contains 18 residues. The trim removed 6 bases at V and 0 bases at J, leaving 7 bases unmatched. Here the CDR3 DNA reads TGTGCCAGCAGACCTCTAGCGGGAGGAATCTCTGGGGCCAACGTCCTGACTTTC. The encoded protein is CASRPLAGGISGANVLTF.

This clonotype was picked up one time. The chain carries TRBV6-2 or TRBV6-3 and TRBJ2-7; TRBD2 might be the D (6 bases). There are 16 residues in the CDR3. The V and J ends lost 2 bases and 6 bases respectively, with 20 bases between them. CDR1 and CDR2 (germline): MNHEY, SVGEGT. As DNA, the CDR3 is TGTGCCAGCAGTTACGGTGATGGGGGGAACTACTGCGAGCAGTACTTC. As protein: CASSYGDGGNYCEQYF.

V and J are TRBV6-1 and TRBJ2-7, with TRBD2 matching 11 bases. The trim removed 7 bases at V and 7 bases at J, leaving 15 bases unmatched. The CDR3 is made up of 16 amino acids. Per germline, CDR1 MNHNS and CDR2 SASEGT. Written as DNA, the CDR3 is TGTGCCAGCACCCCGGGACTAGCGGTACATTACAATGAGCAGTACTTC. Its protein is CASTPGLAVHYNEQYF.

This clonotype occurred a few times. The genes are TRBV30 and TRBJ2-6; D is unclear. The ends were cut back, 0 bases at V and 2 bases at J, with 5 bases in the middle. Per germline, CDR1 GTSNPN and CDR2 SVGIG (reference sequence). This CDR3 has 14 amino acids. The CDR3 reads CAWSVLPGANVLTF. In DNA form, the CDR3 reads TGTGCCTGGAGTGTATTGCCTGGGGCCAACGTCCTGACTTTC.

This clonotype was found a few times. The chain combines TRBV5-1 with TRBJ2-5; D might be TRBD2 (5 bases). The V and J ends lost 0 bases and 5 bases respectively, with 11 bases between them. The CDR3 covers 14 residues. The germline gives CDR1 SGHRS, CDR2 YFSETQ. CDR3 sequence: CASSLGTPGETQYF. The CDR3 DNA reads TGCGCCAGCAGCTTGGGAACCCCGGGGGAGACCCAGTACTTC.

The CDR3 nucleotides are TGTGCCAGTAGTATAGAACGGGGGAGTTGGCGCAATCAGCCCCAGCATTTT. Its translation: CASSIERGSWRNQPQHF. The genes are TRBV19 and TRBJ1-5; a possible D gene is TRBD1 (5 bases). Trimming removed 0 bases from V and 2 bases from J, with 14 bases in between. This CDR3 is 17 amino acids long. CDR1 is LNHDA, CDR2 SQIVND, per germline (reference sequence). The full variable domain, completed using reference TRBV19 and TRBJ1-5, is DGGITQSPKYLFRKEGQNVTLSCEQNLNHDAMYWYRQDPGQGLRLIYYSQIVNDFQKGDIAEGYSVSREKKESFPLTVTSAQKNPTAFYLCASSIERGSWRNQPQHFGDGTRLSIL.

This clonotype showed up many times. The CDR3 loop reads CASSPRGLAGLETQYF. Here the CDR3 DNA reads TGTGCCAGCAGCCCCCGGGGACTAGCGGGATTAGAGACCCAGTACTTC. This chain connects TRBV7-8 to TRBJ2-5, with TRBD2 matching over 13 bases. V trimming: 5 bases; J trimming: 4 bases; junction bases outside the gene matches: 7. The CDR3 contains 16 residues. Per the germline V gene, CDR1 is SGHVS and CDR2 is FQNEAQ.

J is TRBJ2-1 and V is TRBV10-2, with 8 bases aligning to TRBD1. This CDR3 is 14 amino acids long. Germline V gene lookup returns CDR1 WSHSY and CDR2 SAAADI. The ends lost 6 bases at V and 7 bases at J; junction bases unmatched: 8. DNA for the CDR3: TGCGCCAGCAGAATAAGAGGGACAGGTAATGAGCAGTTCTTC. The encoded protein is CASRIRGTGNEQFF.

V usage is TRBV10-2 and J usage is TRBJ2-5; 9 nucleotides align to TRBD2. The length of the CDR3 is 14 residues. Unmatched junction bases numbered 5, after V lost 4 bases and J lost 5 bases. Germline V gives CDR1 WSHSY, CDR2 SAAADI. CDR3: CASSAGLAYETQYF. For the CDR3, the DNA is TGCGCCAGCAGTGCCGGACTAGCGTACGAGACCCAGTACTTC.

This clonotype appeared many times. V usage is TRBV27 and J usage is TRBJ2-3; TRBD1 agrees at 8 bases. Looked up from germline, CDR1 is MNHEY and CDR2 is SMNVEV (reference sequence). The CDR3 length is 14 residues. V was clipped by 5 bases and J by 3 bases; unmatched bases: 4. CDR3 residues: CASSHRGKTDTQYF. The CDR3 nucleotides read TGTGCCAGCAGTCACAGGGGGAAGACAGATACGCAGTATTTT.

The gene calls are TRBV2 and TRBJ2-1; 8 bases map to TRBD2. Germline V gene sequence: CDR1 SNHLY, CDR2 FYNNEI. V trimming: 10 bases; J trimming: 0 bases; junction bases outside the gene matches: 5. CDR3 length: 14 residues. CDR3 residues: CAILAGSSYNEQFF. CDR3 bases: TGTGCCATCCTAGCGGGCAGCTCCTACAATGAGCAGTTCTTC.

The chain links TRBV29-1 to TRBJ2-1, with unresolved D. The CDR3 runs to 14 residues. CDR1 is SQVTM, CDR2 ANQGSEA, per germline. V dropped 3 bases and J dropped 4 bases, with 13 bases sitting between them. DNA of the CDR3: TGCAGCGTTGAGGGGTGTTTTGGGTACAATGAGCAGTTCTTC. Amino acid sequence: CSVEGCFGYNEQFF.

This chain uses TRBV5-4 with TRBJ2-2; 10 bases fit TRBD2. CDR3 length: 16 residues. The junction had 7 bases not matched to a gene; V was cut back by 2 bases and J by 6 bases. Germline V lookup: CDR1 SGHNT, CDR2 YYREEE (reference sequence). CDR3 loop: CASSFLAGVFAGELFF. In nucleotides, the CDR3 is TGTGCCAGCAGCTTCCTAGCGGGAGTGTTCGCCGGGGAGCTGTTTTTT.

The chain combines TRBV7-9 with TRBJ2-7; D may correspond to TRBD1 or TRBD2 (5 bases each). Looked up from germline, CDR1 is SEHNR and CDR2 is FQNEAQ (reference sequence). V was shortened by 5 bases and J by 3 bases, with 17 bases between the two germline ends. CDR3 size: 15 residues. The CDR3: CASSPRRVQGYEQYF. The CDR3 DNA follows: TGTGCCAGCAGCCCTCGGCGGGTTCAGGGCTACGAGCAGTACTTC.